The 27 T cell receptor beta chains below were found in one sample sequenced in a study of T cell responses to AZD1222 COVID-19 vaccine. Sequencing used immunoSEQ multiplex PCR; TCRdb keeps in-frame clones, though not all of them. The sample yields some 50,000 clones, around 87% seen once. This sample comprised peripheral blood, obtained on day 0 of AZD1222 vaccination. The receptors derive from an adult in good health.

The sample holds a few counts of this clone. The DNA for the CDR3 is TGCAGCGTTGTGCATGGGAACGCCCAGTACTTC. It codes for CSVVHGNAQYF. The chain combines TRBV29-1 with TRBJ2-5; D gene unclear. The germline CDR1 and CDR2 sequences are SQVTM and ANQGSEA. The CDR3 is 11 residues long. The germline V and J ends were trimmed by 4 bases and 9 bases, with 12 bases remaining between them.

The chain couples TRBV30 to TRBJ1-4; D may be TRBD1 (5 bases). The germline V gene has CDR1 GTSNPN and CDR2 SVGIG (reference sequence). This CDR3 region has 18 residues. Trimming cost V 3 bases and J 0 bases, with 20 bases left between them. CDR3 in amino acids: CAWRKGTPPFTTNEKLFF. CDR3 nucleotide sequence: TGTGCCTGGAGGAAGGGGACTCCACCCTTTACAACTAATGAAAAACTGTTTTTT.

This clone was seen once. The chain links TRBV3-1 (or the pseudogene TRBV3-2) to TRBJ2-2; possible D gene TRBD1, 7 bases. The V and J ends lost 5 bases and 1 base respectively, with 14 bases between them. CDR3 length: 16 residues. The germline gives CDR1 LGHDT, CDR2 YNNKEL (reference sequence). In DNA form, the CDR3 reads TGTGCCAGCAGCTCACTCAGGGGGGAGAACACCGGGGAGCTGTTTTTT. Protein: CASSSLRGENTGELFF.

V and J are TRBV25-1 and TRBJ2-5, with 12 bases lining up with TRBD2. Germline values: CDR1 MGHDK, CDR2 SYGVNS. V lost 3 bases and J lost 5; bases outside the gene matches: 10. The CDR3 loop spans 17 amino acids. CDR3 DNA: TGTGCCAGCAGTGATCCCCAACTAGCGGGAGGAGCTGAGACCCAGTACTTC. It is translated as CASSDPQLAGGAETQYF.

The chain uses TRBV6-5 and TRBJ2-7; the match to TRBD2 covers 8 bases. The CDR3 is 15 amino acids. Trimming at V came to 7 bases and at J to 2 bases, leaving 10 bases not matched to a gene. Germline V lookup: CDR1 MNHEY, CDR2 SVGAGI. This CDR3 reads CASKREGGNAYEQYF. Written as DNA, the CDR3 is TGTGCCAGCAAACGGGAGGGGGGCAATGCCTACGAGCAGTACTTC.

The V and J genes are TRBV7-2 and TRBJ1-2; D unclear. Looked up from germline, CDR1 is SGHTA and CDR2 is FQGNSA. V shed 6 bases and J shed 2 bases, with 7 bases lying between them. CDR3 length: 12 amino acids. CDR3 DNA: TGTGCCAGCAGGCAGACGAACTATGGCTACACCTTC. Encoded protein: CASRQTNYGYTF.

The rearrangement uses TRBV7-2 and TRBJ2-1; 10 bases are shared with TRBD2. J lost 0 bases, V lost 4 bases, and 3 bases had no gene match. The germline V gene encodes CDR1 SGHTA and CDR2 FQGNSA. The CDR3 runs to 16 residues. The chain's CDR3 is CASSSSSGSSYNEQFF. As DNA, the CDR3 is TGTGCCAGCAGCTCCTCTAGCGGGAGCTCCTACAATGAGCAGTTCTTC.

The chain has TRBV3-1 (or the pseudogene TRBV3-2) and TRBJ2-2; 10 bases align to TRBD2. CDR1 LGHDT and CDR2 YNNKEL come from the germline V gene (reference sequence). V gave up 2 bases and J gave up 5 bases; unmatched junction bases: 8. The length of the CDR3 is 17 residues. In nucleotides, the CDR3 is TGTGCCAGCAGCCAATCCGTACTAGCGGGAAGAACCGGGGAGCTGTTTTTT. Its protein product is CASSQSVLAGRTGELFF.

The CDR3 DNA reads TGTGCCAGCAAACCGGGGGTTGACACCGGGGAGCTGTTTTTT. It codes for CASKPGVDTGELFF. The chain combines TRBV27 with TRBJ2-2; D perhaps matches TRBD2 (6 bases). The CDR3 is 14 amino acids. Germline V CDR1 and CDR2: MNHEY, SMNVEV (reference sequence). Trimming cost V 7 bases and J 3 bases, with 12 bases left between them.

The gene calls are TRBV19 and TRBJ2-7, with D unclear. V was shortened by 5 bases and J by 2 bases, with 13 bases between the two germline ends. CDR3 length: 14 residues. CDR1 is LNHDA and CDR2 is SQIVND in the germline V gene (reference sequence). CDR3 residues: CASSPPGRAYEQYF. The CDR3 DNA reads TGTGCCAGTAGTCCCCCCGGCAGAGCCTACGAGCAGTACTTC.

The rearrangement uses TRBV28 and TRBJ1-1, with no clear D. Germline V gene sequence: CDR1 MDHEN, CDR2 SYDVKM. CDR3 length: 13 residues. The ends were cut back, 3 bases at V and 0 bases at J, with 5 bases in the middle. The CDR3 here is CASSLQLNTEAFF. In DNA form, the CDR3 reads TGTGCCAGCAGTTTGCAGTTGAACACTGAAGCTTTCTTT.

The chain combines TRBV29-1 with TRBJ1-2, with a tentative D call TRBD1 (6 bases). Trimming shortened V by 6 bases and J by 0 bases, and 11 bases separated the two germline ends. This CDR3 is 13 amino acids long. In germline, CDR1 is SQVTM, CDR2 ANQGSEA. The CDR3 loop is CSVRGGTNYGYTF. The CDR3 DNA reads TGCAGCGTCCGAGGGGGTACTAACTATGGCTACACCTTC.

This sequence joins TRBV7-8 and TRBJ2-7; no firm D call. The ends were cut back, 2 bases at V and 1 base at J, with 15 bases in the middle. CDR1 and CDR2 from the germline V gene are SGHVS and FQNEAQ. The CDR3 totals 16 residues. The CDR3 DNA sequence: TGTGCCAGCAGCTTAATCCGTCTAGGGCAGTCCTACGAGCAGTACTTC. This translates into CASSLIRLGQSYEQYF.

The chain couples TRBV6-1 to TRBJ2-3, with D unclear. V gave up 2 bases and J gave up 9 bases, with 12 bases separating them. The CDR3 has 13 amino acids. The germline V gene has CDR1 MNHNS and CDR2 SASEGT. The CDR3 here is CASSEHIVDTQYF. The DNA of the CDR3 is TGTGCCAGCAGTGAACATATCGTCGACACGCAGTATTTT.

The V gene is TRBV7-9, the J gene TRBJ2-7, with unresolved D. The CDR3 covers 11 residues. Germline V gene sequence: CDR1 SEHNR, CDR2 FQNEAQ (reference sequence). Trimming left V 7 bases short and J 2 bases short, with 6 bases between. CDR3 protein: CASTSTYEQYF. DNA of the CDR3: TGTGCCAGCACCAGTACCTACGAGCAGTACTTC.

This clone was detected once. The genes are TRBV29-1 and TRBJ1-5; D gene unclear. CDR3 size: 13 residues. Germline V CDR1 and CDR2: SQVTM, ANQGSEA. With 4 bases removed from V and 5 bases from J, the gap between germline ends came to 12 bases. The CDR3 DNA reads as TGCAGCGTTGTGAGTGGGGTTGATCAGCCCCAGCATTTT. Translation: CSVVSGVDQPQHF.

The chain couples TRBV19 to TRBJ1-3; D uncertain. Between the trimmed V and J ends, which lost 5 bases and 0 bases, there was a span of 8 bases. There are 14 residues in the CDR3. Germline CDR1 is LNHDA and CDR2 is SQIVND (reference sequence). For the CDR3, the DNA is TGTGCCAGTAGTTCAGGTGACTCTGGAAACACCATATATTTT. As protein: CASSSGDSGNTIYF.

The chain couples TRBV5-1 to TRBJ1-1; D might be TRBD1 (5 bases). CDR1 is SGHRS, CDR2 YFSETQ, per germline. The CDR3 has 16 amino acids. The V end lost 2 bases, the J end lost 7 bases, and 21 bases lay between the germline ends. The CDR3 loop is CASSLGWGRIGDEAFF. As DNA, the CDR3 is TGCGCCAGCAGCTTAGGATGGGGACGGATTGGGGATGAAGCTTTCTTT.

This chain connects TRBV11-1 to TRBJ2-7; D not resolved. The V gene's germline CDR1 is SGHAT and CDR2 FQDESV (reference sequence). This CDR3 is 14 amino acids long. V was trimmed by 6 bases and J by 0 bases, leaving 12 bases between them. This CDR3 reads CASRRNSLSYEQYF. In DNA form, the CDR3 reads TGTGCCAGCAGACGAAACAGCCTCTCCTACGAGCAGTACTTC.

This chain joins TRBV5-1 and TRBJ2-2, with TRBD2 matching over 11 bases. Per the germline V gene, CDR1 is SGHRS and CDR2 is YFSETQ. This CDR3 comprises 17 residues. After removal of 2 bases from V and 0 bases from J, the junction contained 3 bases not matched to a gene. The CDR3, as DNA: TGCGCCAGCAGCTTTAGCGGGAGGGCCGCGAACACCGGGGAGCTGTTTTTT. This encodes CASSFSGRAANTGELFF. Drawing the rest from reference TRBV5-1 and TRBJ2-2, the complete variable domain is KAGVTQTPRYLIKTRGQQVTLSCSPISGHRSVSWYQQTPGQGLQFLFEYFSETQRNKGNFPGRFSGRQFSNSRSEMNVSTLELGDSALYLCASSFSGRAANTGELFFGEGSRLTVL.

The rearrangement links TRBV28 to TRBJ1-5; 9 bases are a match to TRBD1. Germline trimming cut 6 bases from V and 5 bases from J; bases unmatched to any gene: 11. The length of the CDR3 is 16 residues. Germline V gene sequence: CDR1 MDHEN, CDR2 SYDVKM. For the CDR3, the DNA is TGTGCCAGCAGGTCGTCCTGGGGGACAGGGCATCAGCCCCAGCATTTT. Its protein product is CASRSSWGTGHQPQHF.

J is TRBJ2-7 and V is TRBV18; D gene uncertain. Trimming took 1 base from V and 4 from J, leaving 8 bases between them. Germline V gene sequence: CDR1 KGHSH, CDR2 LQKENI. The CDR3 covers 13 residues. The CDR3 region is CASSPRIDYEQYF. The CDR3 bases are TGTGCCAGCTCACCACGCATCGATTACGAGCAGTACTTC.

This clone was seen at least ten times. V usage is TRBV6-1 and J usage is TRBJ2-7, with D possibly being TRBD2 (5 bases). V lost 4 bases and J lost 4, with 20 bases in between. The CDR3 is 16 amino acids. Per the germline V gene, CDR1 is MNHNS and CDR2 is SASEGT. Here the CDR3 reads CASSGAGNSMVYEQYF. The CDR3 coding sequence is TGTGCCAGCAGTGGGGCCGGGAACAGCATGGTTTACGAGCAGTACTTC.

This clone was seen more than once but under ten times. The gene calls are TRBV18 and TRBJ1-1; D gene ambiguous. V dropped 7 bases and J dropped 3 bases, with 9 bases sitting between them. The CDR3 spans 12 residues. Germline CDR1 reads KGHSH; CDR2 reads LQKENI. The CDR3 reads CASLLADTEAFF. CDR3 sequence (DNA): TGTGCCAGCTTGCTAGCGGACACTGAAGCTTTCTTT.

The chain uses TRBV30 and TRBJ1-1, with TRBD1 identical over 10 bases. The V gene end was trimmed by 4 bases and the J gene end by 5 bases; junction bases not matched to a gene: 7. The CDR3 loop spans 14 amino acids. Germline V CDR1 and CDR2: GTSNPN, SVGIG (reference sequence). The CDR3 is CAWNRQGAGTEAFF. The DNA of the CDR3 is TGTGCCTGGAACCGACAGGGGGCCGGTACTGAAGCTTTCTTT.

This chain uses TRBV7-2 with TRBJ1-5, with D possibly matching TRBD1 (5 bases). The CDR3 is 12 amino acids. V was cut by 5 bases and J by 4 bases, with 6 bases left in between. CDR1 and CDR2 from the germline V gene are SGHTA and FQGNSA. The CDR3 DNA is TGTGCCAGCAGCGGGGCAAATCAGCCCCAGCATTTT. Translating it yields CASSGANQPQHF.

The count of this clone is one. The chain has TRBV28 and TRBJ2-6, with D perhaps matching TRBD2 (6 bases). The CDR3 spans 16 residues. Looked up from germline, CDR1 is MDHEN and CDR2 is SYDVKM. V shed 9 bases and J shed 1 base, with 16 bases lying between them. In nucleotides, the CDR3 is TGTGCCAGTAGGATCTTGGGGGGTTCTGGGGCCAACGTCCTGACTTTC. Protein: CASRILGGSGANVLTF.